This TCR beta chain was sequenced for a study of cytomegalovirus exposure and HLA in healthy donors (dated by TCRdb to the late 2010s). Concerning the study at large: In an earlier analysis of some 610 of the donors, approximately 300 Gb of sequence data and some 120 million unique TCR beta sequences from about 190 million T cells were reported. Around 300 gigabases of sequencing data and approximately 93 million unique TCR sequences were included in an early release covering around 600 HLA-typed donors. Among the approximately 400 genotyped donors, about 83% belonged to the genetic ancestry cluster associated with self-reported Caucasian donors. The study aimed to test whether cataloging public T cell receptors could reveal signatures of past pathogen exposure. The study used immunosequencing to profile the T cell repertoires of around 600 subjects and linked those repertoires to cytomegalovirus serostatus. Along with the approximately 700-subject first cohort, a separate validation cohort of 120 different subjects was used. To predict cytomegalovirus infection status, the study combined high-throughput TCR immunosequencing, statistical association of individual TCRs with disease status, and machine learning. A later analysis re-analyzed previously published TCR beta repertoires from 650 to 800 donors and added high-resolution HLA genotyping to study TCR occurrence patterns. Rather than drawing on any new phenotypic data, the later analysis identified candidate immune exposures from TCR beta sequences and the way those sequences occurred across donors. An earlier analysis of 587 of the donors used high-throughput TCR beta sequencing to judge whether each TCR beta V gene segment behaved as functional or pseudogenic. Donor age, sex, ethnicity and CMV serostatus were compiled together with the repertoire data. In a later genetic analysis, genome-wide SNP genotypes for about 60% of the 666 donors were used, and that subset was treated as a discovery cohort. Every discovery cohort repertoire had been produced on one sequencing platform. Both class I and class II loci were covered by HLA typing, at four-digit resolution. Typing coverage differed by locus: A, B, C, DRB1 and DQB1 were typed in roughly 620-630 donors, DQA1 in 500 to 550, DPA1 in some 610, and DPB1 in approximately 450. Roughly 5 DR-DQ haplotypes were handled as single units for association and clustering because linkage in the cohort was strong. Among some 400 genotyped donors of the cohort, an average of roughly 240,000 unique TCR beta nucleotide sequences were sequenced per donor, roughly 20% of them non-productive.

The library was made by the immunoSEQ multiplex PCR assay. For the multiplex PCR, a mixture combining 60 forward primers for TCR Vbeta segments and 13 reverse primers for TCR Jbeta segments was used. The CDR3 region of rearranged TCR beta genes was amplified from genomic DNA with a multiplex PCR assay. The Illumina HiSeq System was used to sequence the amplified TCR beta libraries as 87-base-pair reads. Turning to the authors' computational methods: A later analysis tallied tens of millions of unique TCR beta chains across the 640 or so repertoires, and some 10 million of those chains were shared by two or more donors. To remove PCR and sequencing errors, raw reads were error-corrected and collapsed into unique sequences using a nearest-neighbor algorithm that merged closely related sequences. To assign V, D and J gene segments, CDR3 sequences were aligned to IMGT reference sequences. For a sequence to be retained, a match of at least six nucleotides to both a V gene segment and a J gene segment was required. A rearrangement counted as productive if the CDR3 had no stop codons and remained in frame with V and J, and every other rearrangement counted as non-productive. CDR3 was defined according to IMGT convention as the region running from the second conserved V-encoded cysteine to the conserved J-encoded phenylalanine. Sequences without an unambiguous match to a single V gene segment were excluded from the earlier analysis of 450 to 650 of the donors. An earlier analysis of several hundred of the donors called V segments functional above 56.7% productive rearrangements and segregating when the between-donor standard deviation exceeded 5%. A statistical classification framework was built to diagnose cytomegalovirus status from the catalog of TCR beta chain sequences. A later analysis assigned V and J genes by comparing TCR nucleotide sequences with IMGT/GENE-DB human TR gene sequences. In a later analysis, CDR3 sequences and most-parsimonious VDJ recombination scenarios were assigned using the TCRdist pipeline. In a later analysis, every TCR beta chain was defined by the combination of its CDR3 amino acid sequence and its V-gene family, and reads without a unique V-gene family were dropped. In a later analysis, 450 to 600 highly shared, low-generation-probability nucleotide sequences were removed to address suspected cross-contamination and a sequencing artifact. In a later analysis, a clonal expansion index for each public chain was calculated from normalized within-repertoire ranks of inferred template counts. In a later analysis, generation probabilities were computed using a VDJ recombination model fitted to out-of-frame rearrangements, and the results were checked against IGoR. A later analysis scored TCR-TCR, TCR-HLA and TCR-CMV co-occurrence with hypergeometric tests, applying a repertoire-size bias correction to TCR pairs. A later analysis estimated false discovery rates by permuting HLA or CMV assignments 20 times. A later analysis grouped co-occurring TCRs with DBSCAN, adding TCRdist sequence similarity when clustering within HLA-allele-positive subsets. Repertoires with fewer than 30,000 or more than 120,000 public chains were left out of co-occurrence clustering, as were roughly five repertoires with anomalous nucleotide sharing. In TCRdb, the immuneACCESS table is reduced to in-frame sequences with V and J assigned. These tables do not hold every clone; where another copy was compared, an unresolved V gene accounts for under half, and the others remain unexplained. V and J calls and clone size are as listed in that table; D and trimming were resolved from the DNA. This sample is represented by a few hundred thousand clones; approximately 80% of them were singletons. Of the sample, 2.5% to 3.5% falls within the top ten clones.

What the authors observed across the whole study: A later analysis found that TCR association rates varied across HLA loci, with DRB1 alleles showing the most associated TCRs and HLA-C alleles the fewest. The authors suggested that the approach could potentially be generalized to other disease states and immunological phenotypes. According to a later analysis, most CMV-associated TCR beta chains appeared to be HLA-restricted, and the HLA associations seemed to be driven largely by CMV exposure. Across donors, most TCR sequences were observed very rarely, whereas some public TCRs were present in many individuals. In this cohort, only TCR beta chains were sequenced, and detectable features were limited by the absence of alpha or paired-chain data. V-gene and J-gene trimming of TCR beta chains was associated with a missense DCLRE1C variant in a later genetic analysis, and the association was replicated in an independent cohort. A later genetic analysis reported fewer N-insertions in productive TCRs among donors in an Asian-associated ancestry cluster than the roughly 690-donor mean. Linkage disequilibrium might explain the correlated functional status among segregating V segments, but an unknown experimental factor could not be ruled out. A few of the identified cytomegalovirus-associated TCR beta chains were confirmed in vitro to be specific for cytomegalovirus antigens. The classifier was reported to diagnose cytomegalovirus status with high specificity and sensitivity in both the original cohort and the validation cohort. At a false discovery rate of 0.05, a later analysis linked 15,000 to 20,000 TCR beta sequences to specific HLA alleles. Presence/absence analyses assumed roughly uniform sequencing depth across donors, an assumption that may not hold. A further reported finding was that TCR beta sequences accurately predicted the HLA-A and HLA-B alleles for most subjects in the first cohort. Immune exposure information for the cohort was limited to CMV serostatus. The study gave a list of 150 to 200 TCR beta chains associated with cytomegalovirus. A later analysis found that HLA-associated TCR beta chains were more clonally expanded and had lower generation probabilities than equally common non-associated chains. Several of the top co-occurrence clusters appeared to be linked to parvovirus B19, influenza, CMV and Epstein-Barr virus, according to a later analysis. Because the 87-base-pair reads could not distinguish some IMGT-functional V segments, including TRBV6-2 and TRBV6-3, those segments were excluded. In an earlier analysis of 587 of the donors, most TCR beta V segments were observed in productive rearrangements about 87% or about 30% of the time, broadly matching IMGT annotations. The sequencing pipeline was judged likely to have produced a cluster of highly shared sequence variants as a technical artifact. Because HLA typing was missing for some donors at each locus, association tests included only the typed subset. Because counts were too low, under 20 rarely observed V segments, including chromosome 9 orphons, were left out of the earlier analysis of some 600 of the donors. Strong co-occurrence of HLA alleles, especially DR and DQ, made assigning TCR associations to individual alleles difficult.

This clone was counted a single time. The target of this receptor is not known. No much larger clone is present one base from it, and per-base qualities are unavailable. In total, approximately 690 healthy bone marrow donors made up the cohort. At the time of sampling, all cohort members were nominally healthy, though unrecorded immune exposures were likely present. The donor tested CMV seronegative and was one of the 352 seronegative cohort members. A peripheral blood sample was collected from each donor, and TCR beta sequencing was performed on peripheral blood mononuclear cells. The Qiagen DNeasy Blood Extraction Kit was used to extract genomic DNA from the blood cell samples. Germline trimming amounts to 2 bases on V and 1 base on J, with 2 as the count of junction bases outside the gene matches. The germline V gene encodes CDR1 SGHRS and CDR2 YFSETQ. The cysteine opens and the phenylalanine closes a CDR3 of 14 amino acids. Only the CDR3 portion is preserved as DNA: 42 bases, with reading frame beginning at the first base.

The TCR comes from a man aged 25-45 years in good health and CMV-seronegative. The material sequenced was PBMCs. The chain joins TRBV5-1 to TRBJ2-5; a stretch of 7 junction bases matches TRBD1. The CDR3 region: CASSFDRVQETQYF. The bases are TGCGCCAGCAGCTTTGACAGGGTCCAAGAGACCCAGTACTTC.